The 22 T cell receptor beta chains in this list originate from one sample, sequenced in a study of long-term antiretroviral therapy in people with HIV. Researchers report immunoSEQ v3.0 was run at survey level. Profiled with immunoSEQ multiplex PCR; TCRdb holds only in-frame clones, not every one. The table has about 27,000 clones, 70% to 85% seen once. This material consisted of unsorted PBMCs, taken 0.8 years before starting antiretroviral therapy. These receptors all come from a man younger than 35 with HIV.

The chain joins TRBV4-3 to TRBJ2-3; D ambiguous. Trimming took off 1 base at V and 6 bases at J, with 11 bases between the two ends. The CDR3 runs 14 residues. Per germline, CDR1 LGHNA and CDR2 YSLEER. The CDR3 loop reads CASSQAGPTDTQYF. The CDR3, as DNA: TGCGCCAGCAGCCAAGCCGGACCAACGGATACGCAGTATTTT.

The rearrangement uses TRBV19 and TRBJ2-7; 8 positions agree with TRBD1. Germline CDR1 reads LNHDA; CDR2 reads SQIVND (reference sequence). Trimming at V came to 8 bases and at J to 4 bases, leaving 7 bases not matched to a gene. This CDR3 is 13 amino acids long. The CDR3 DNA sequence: TGTGCCAGTGGCGGACAGGGTGGGTACGAGCAGTACTTC. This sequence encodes CASGGQGGYEQYF. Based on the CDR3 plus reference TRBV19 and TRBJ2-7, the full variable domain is DGGITQSPKYLFRKEGQNVTLSCEQNLNHDAMYWYRQDPGQGLRLIYYSQIVNDFQKGDIAEGYSVSREKKESFPLTVTSAQKNPTAFYLCASGGQGGYEQYFGPGTRLTVT.

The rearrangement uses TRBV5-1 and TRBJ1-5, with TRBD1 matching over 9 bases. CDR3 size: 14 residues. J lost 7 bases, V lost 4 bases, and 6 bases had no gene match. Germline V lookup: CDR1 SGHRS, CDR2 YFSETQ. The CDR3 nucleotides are TGCGCCAGCAGCCCGGACAGGGGAGGACAGCCCCAGCATTTT. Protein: CASSPDRGGQPQHF.

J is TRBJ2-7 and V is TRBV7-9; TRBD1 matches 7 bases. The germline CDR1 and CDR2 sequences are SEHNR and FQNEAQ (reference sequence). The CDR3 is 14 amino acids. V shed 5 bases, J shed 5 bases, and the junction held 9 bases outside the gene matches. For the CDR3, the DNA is TGTGCCAGCAGCATCTCGACAGGGATCCACGAGCAGTACTTC. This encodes CASSISTGIHEQYF.

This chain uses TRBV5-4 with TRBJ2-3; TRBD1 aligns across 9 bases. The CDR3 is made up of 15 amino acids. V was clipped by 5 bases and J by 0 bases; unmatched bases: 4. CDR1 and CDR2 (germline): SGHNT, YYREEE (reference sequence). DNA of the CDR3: TGTGCCAGCAGACCGGGACAGGGCAGCACAGATACGCAGTATTTT. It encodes CASRPGQGSTDTQYF.

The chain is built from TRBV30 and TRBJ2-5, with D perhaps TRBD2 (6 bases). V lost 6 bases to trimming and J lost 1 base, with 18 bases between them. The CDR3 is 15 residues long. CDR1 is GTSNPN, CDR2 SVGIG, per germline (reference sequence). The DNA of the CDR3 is TGTGCCTGCCCTGGACCGGGACTGGGCCAAGAGACCCAGTACTTC. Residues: CACPGPGLGQETQYF.

For the CDR3, the DNA is TGTGCCCTATGGTCCGTGGAGACCCAGTACTTC. It is translated as CALWSVETQYF. V gene TRBV7-4 combines with J gene TRBJ2-5; D ambiguous. Trimming cost V 11 bases and J 5 bases, with 12 bases left between them. The CDR3 is 11 amino acids. Germline CDR1 reads SGHVT; CDR2 reads SQSDAQ. The full variable domain, completed using reference TRBV7-4 and TRBJ2-5, is GAGVSQSPRYKVAKRGRDVALRCDSISGHVTLYWYRQTLGQGSEVLTYSQSDAQRDKSGRPSGRFSAERPERSVSTLKIQRTEQGDSAVYLCALWSVETQYFGPGTRLLVL.

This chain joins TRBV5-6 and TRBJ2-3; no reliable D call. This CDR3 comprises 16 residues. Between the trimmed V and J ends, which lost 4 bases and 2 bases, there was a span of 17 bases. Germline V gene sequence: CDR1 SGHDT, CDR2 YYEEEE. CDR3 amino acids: CASSPPLFRNTDTQYF. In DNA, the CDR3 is TGTGCCAGCAGCCCCCCCTTGTTTCGGAACACAGATACGCAGTATTTT.

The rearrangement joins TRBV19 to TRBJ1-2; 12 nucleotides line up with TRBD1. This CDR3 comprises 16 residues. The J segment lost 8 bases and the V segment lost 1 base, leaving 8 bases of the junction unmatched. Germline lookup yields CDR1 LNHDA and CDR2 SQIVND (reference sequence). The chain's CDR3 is CASSIVFGTGGHGYTF. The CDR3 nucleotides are TGTGCCAGTAGTATAGTCTTTGGGACAGGGGGCCACGGCTACACCTTC. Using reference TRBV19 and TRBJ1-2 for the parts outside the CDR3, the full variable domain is DGGITQSPKYLFRKEGQNVTLSCEQNLNHDAMYWYRQDPGQGLRLIYYSQIVNDFQKGDIAEGYSVSREKKESFPLTVTSAQKNPTAFYLCASSIVFGTGGHGYTFGSGTRLTVV.

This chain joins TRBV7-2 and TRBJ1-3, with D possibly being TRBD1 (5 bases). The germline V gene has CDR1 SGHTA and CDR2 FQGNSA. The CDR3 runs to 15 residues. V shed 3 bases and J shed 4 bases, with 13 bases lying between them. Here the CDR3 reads CASSLAGVGGNTIYF. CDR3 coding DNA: TGTGCCAGCAGCTTGGCGGGGGTTGGCGGAAACACCATATATTTT.

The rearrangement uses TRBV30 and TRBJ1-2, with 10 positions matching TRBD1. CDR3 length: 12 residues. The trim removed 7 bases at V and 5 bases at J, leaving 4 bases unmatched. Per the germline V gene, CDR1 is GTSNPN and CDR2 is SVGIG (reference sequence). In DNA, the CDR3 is TGTGCCTCGGGACAGGGGAGATATGGCTACACCTTC. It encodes CASGQGRYGYTF.

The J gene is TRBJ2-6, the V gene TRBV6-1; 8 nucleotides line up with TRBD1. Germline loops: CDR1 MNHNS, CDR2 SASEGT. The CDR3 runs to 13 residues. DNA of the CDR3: TGTGCTACAGGGGGCTCTGGGGCCAACGTCCTGACTTTC. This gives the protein CATGGSGANVLTF.

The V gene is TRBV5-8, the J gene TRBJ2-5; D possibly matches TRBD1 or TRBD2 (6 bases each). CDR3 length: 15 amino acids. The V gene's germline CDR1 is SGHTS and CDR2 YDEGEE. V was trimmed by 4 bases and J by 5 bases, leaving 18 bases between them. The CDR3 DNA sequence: TGTGCCAGCAGCGACGAAGGGGGGAAAGGGGAGACCCAGTACTTC. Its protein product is CASSDEGGKGETQYF.

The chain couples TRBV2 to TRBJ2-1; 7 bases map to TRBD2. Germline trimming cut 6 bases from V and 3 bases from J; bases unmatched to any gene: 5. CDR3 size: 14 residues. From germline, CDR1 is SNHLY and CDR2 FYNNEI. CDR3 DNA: TGTGCCAGCAGAACGGGACTAAGCTACAATGAGCAGTTCTTC. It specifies CASRTGLSYNEQFF.

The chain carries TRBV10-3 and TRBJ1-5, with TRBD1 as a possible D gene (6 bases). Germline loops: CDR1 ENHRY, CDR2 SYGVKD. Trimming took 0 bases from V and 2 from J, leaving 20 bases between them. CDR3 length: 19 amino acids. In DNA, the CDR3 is TGTGCCATCAGTGAGTCGGGTGGCCAGGGGAGGTTTGGCAATCAGCCCCAGCATTTT. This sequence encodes CAISESGGQGRFGNQPQHF.

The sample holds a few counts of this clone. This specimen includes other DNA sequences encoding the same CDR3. The CDR3 region has the DNA TGCAGCGTTGAGGGCCAGGGGTACACAGATACGCAGTATTTT. Translating gives CSVEGQGYTDTQYF. The V gene is TRBV29-1, the J gene TRBJ2-3, with a possible D match to TRBD1 (6 bases). The CDR3 consists of 14 residues. The V end lost 3 bases, the J end lost 2 bases, and 12 bases lay between the germline ends. Per the germline V gene, CDR1 is SQVTM and CDR2 is ANQGSEA.

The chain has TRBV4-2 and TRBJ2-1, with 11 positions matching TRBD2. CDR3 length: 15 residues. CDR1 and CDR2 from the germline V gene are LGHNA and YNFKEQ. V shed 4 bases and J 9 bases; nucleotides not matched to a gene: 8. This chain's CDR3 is CASSLLAGGSGEQFF. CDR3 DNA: TGTGCCAGCAGCCTGCTAGCGGGGGGATCCGGTGAGCAGTTCTTC.

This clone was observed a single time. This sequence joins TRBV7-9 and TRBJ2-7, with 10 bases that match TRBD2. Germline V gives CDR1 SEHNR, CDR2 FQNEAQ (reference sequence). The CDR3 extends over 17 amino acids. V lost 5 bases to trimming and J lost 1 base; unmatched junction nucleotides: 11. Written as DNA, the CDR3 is TGTGCCAGCAGCCATCCCTTTTCGGGACTAGCGTCCTACGAGCAGTACTTC. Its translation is CASSHPFSGLASYEQYF.

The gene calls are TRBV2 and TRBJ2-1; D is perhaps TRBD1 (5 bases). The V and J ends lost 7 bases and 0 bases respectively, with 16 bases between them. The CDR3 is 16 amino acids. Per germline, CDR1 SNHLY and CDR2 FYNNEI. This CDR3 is CASTDSTLSSYNEQFF. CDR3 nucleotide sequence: TGTGCCAGCACCGACAGTACTTTAAGCTCCTACAATGAGCAGTTCTTC.

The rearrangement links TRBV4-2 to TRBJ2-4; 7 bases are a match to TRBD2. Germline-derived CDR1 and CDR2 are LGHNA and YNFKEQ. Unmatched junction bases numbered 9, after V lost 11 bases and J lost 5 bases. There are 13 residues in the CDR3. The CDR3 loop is CAVGRGNQNIQYF. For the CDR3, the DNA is TGTGCCGTTGGGAGGGGAAACCAAAACATTCAGTACTTC.

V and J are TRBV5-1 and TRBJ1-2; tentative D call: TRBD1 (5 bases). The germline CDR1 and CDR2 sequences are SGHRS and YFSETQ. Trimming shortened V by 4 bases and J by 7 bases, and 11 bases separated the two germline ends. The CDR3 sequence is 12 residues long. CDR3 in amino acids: CASSRDSVGYTF. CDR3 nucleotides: TGCGCCAGCAGCAGGGACTCTGTTGGCTACACCTTC.

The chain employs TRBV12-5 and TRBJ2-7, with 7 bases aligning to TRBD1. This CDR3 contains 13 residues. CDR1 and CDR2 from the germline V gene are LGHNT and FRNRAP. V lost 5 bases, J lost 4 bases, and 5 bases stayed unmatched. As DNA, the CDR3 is TGTGCTAGTGGTGCCTCGACAGGGTACGAGCAGTACTTC. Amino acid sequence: CASGASTGYEQYF.